This T cell receptor beta chain was captured by sequencing in a study of shared T cell receptors in the human thymus. The table came from immunoSEQ multiplex PCR; TCRdb's copy has only in-frame clones and leaves some out. Found here are roughly 560,000 clones, about four fifths of them singletons; the top ten hold 0.013%. In germline, CDR1 is PRHDT, CDR2 FYEKMQ (reference sequence). The CDR3 has 17 amino acids. Trimming at V came to 5 bases and at J to 4 bases, leaving 6 bases not matched to a gene. These data were also filed under a second study, of human thymus T cells. That investigation notes: Resections removed during corrective heart surgery provided the thymus tissue used.

Sequencing used thymocytes. J is TRBJ2-3 and V is TRBV13, with 16 bases fitting TRBD2. This TCR derives from a boy under two years old with a congenital heart defect. The CDR3 loop reads CASSQGTSGRVADTQYF. CDR3 DNA: TGTGCCAGCAGCCAAGGGACTAGCGGGAGGGTGGCAGATACGCAGTATTTT.